This T cell receptor (beta chain) appears in the sequencing data of a study of blood T cell repertoires in COVID-19. The authors' processing: The authors estimated nucleated cell counts from reference gene primer amplification. The assay was immunoSEQ multiplex PCR, and TCRdb's table has in-frame clones only and misses some. The V and J calls and clone size are taken from that table; D and trimming were inferred from the DNA. The data hold about 150,000 clones, with approximately 86% observed a single time. Followed over time, Seattle patients had been enrolled while infection was active. Germline CDR1 MDHEN, CDR2 SYDVKM. This CDR3 has 16 amino acids. J lost 4 bases, V lost 2 bases, and 7 bases had no gene match.

This chain connects TRBV28 to TRBJ2-1; 8 bases are shared with TRBD2. The receptor was derived from a man in his fifties or sixties with COVID-19, enrolled during active disease. The sample taken for sequencing was peripheral blood. CDR3 DNA: TGTGCCAGCAGTTTAAACGGGGGGGCCCTATACAATGAGCAGTTCTTC. Residues: CASSLNGGALYNEQFF.